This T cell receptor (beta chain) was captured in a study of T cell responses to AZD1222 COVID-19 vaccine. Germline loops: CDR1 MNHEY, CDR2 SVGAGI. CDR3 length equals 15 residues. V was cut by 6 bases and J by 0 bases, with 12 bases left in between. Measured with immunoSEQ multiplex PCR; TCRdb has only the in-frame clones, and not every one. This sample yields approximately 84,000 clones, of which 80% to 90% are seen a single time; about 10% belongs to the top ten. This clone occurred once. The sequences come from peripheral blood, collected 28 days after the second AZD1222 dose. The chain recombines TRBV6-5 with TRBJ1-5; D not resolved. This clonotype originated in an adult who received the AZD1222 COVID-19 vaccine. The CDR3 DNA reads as TGTGCCAGCAGACCGACCGAGTATAGCAATCAGCCCCAGCATTTT. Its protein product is CASRPTEYSNQPQHF.